A few counts support the clone carrying this T cell receptor (beta chain). Its antigen is not known. A read error may produce the germline difference seen at one junction end. The CDR3 runs to 12 residues. The V gene's germline CDR1 is SGHTA and CDR2 FQGNSA. The sample originates from a study of beta chain features in type 1 diabetes. The study's findings and limits: Type 1 diabetes patients showed a moderate but significant shortening of TCRB CDR3s in all four CD4+ subsets.

The investigators reverse transcribed all of the isolated RNA, so they sequenced expressed TCRB transcripts. Using immunoSEQ multiplex PCR, the repertoire was profiled, and TCRdb retains in-frame clones only, with some absent. Of about 370,000 clones in the sample, 9.5% to 10% were seen once. The sample was central memory CD4+ T cells from blood. V and J are TRBV7-2 and TRBJ2-7; the D gene is possibly TRBD1 (6 bases). The clonotype originates from a man aged 30-40 years with type 1 diabetes. This chain's CDR3 is CASSSEARQESF. For the CDR3, the DNA is TGTGCCAGCAGCTCGGAAGCCAGACAGGAAAGCTTC.